What follows are 17 T cell receptor beta chains derived from one specimen sequenced in a study of cytomegalovirus exposure and HLA in healthy donors. The PCR contained 60 Vbeta and 13 Jbeta primers. Sequencing was performed with immunoSEQ multiplex PCR; in TCRdb, only in-frame clones are kept and a portion is missing. The sample holds 73,000 or so clones; approximately 78% are singletons and the top ten take about 7%. The sequenced sample was PBMCs. The receptor source for this set is a human donor in good health.

The chain carries TRBV7-9 and TRBJ2-5; TRBD2 matches 10 bases. The trim removed 5 bases at V and 5 bases at J, leaving 17 bases unmatched. Per the germline V gene, CDR1 is SEHNR and CDR2 is FQNEAQ (reference sequence). This CDR3 has 18 amino acids. This chain's CDR3 is CASSAGEIAGGLVETQYF. DNA for the CDR3: TGTGCCAGCAGCGCAGGGGAAATAGCGGGGGGCCTAGTCGAGACCCAGTACTTC.

The rearrangement uses TRBV18 and TRBJ1-1; 9 nucleotides agree with TRBD1. Trimming at V came to 6 bases and at J to 1 base, leaving 9 bases not matched to a gene. CDR1 and CDR2 from the germline V gene are KGHSH and LQKENI. There are 16 residues in the CDR3. CDR3 sequence: CASSKGTGTGNTEAFF. The CDR3 nucleotides are TGTGCCAGCTCCAAAGGGACAGGGACGGGGAACACTGAAGCTTTCTTT.

The chain recombines TRBV6-5 with TRBJ1-2, with no clear D. Germline assignment: CDR1 MNHEY and CDR2 SVGAGI. Between the trimmed V and J ends, which lost 6 bases and 5 bases, there was a span of 16 bases. The length of the CDR3 is 14 residues. The CDR3 spells CASSSAGSAYGYTF. The DNA for the CDR3 is TGTGCCAGCAGCTCCGCAGGTTCAGCATATGGCTACACCTTC.

This clone was detected a few times. The genes are TRBV6-1 and TRBJ1-5; D is possibly TRBD1 (6 bases). CDR1 is MNHNS and CDR2 is SASEGT in the germline V gene. The CDR3 contains 15 residues. Trimming removed 3 bases from V and 5 bases from J, with 14 bases in between. Here the CDR3 DNA reads TGTGCCAGCAGTGAGCCGGGAACAGGGCATCAGCCCCAGCATTTT. Its protein product is CASSEPGTGHQPQHF.

V is TRBV2 and J is TRBJ1-2; D may be TRBD1 (5 bases). There are 14 residues in the CDR3. Germline V lookup: CDR1 SNHLY, CDR2 FYNNEI. V was shortened by 4 bases and J by 4 bases, with 13 bases between the two germline ends. This chain's CDR3 is CASSGDRFLYGYTF. CDR3 nucleotide sequence: TGTGCCAGCAGTGGTGACAGATTCCTCTATGGCTACACCTTC.

The chain joins TRBV6-5 to TRBJ2-1, with TRBD2 matching over 12 bases. V lost 6 bases and J lost 9; bases outside the gene matches: 9. The germline V gene encodes CDR1 MNHEY and CDR2 SVGAGI. The CDR3 totals 15 residues. The CDR3 DNA follows: TGTGCCAGCAGCCCCACTAGCGGGGGGTTTAGTGAGCAGTTCTTC. Translation: CASSPTSGGFSEQFF.

This clone was seen once. The chain carries TRBV5-1 and TRBJ1-1; D not resolved. The CDR3 extends over 18 amino acids. Per germline, CDR1 SGHRS and CDR2 YFSETQ. V was clipped by 4 bases and J by 0 bases, with 22 bases between them. The CDR3 coding sequence is TGCGCCAGCAGCGGTGAAGGACGGGAGGACTTTATGAACACTGAAGCTTTCTTT. Its protein is CASSGEGREDFMNTEAFF.

The rearrangement uses TRBV19 and TRBJ1-6; 9 bases match TRBD1. CDR1 and CDR2 (germline): LNHDA, SQIVND (reference sequence). Trimming cost V 5 bases and J 10 bases; bases outside gene matches: 6. This CDR3 spans 14 amino acids. The DNA for the CDR3 is TGTGCCAGTAGTTCACAGGGGGCCAGCTCACCCCTCCACTTT. It yields the protein CASSSQGASSPLHF.

This sequence joins TRBV9 and TRBJ2-1; TRBD2 matches 9 bases. V gave up 2 bases and J gave up 8 bases; unmatched junction bases: 8. The CDR3 has 15 amino acids. Germline V gene data show CDR1 as SGDLS and CDR2 as YYNGEE. The CDR3 bases are TGTGCCAGCAGCGTTACTCGCGGGGGGGCCTATGAGCAGTTCTTC. Its protein product is CASSVTRGGAYEQFF.

The chain combines TRBV7-9 with TRBJ2-5; no firm D call. Germline assignment: CDR1 SEHNR and CDR2 FQNEAQ (reference sequence). CDR3 length: 14 residues. V was shortened by 3 bases and J by 2 bases, with 10 bases between the two germline ends. The CDR3 spells CASSFRGRQETQYF. The CDR3 DNA sequence: TGTGCCAGCAGCTTTAGAGGTCGGCAAGAGACCCAGTACTTC.

The V and J genes are TRBV6-5 and TRBJ1-2; 9 positions agree with TRBD1. With 6 bases clipped from V and 6 bases from J, the junction kept 5 bases outside the gene matches. Germline CDR1 MNHEY, CDR2 SVGAGI. This CDR3 spans 13 amino acids. CDR3 nucleotide sequence: TGTGCCAGCAGCGAACAGGGGGCGGATGGCTACACCTTC. It encodes CASSEQGADGYTF.

The CDR3 DNA reads as TGCAGCGTGGCAGACAGGGAACCGTACGAGCAGTACTTC. Translation: CSVADREPYEQYF. The rearrangement links TRBV29-1 to TRBJ2-5; 7 positions match TRBD1. The J call may be in error: the DNA end matches TRBJ2-7 better. Per the germline V gene, CDR1 is SQVTM and CDR2 is ANQGSEA. The CDR3 runs to 13 residues.

There are a few counts of this clone. The junction does not match germline at one end; this may be a read error. This chain uses TRBV5-6 with TRBJ2-7; weak D call: TRBD1 (6 bases). This CDR3 region has 14 residues. Germline V gives CDR1 SGHDT, CDR2 YYEEEE. CDR3: CASTLGRGVYEQYF. Here the CDR3 DNA reads TGTGCCAGCACCTTGGGCAGGGGAGTCTACGAGCAGTACTTC. Variable domain in full (rest from reference TRBV5-6 and TRBJ2-7): DAGVTQSPTHLIKTRGQQVTLRCSPKSGHDTVSWYQQALGQGPQFIFQYYEEEERQRGNFPDRFSGHQFPNYSSELNVNALLLGDSALYLCASTLGRGVYEQYFGPGTRLTVT.

The chain has TRBV28 and TRBJ1-1; weak D call: TRBD1 (6 bases). The CDR3 is made up of 14 amino acids. CDR1 and CDR2 (germline): MDHEN, SYDVKM. V lost 7 bases to trimming and J lost 0 bases, with 12 bases between them. CDR3 DNA: TGTGCCAGCACCTTACAGGGTATGAACACTGAAGCTTTCTTT. Translating it yields CASTLQGMNTEAFF.

The DNA for the CDR3 is TGTGCCATCAGTAGACTAGCGGGGGTCTCCTACGAGCAGTACTTC. Translation gives CAISRLAGVSYEQYF. The rearrangement uses TRBV10-3 and TRBJ2-5; the match to TRBD2 covers 12 bases. The DNA end favors TRBJ2-7, so the J call may be wrong. CDR1 and CDR2 from the germline V gene are ENHRY and SYGVKD. This CDR3 has 15 residues.

This clone was recorded only once. The chain is built from TRBV18 and TRBJ1-2; D is unclear. V lost 6 bases and J lost 4, with 15 bases in between. Germline-derived CDR1 and CDR2 are KGHSH and LQKENI. The CDR3 has 14 residues. CDR3 DNA: TGTGCCAGCTCGGAGCAAGTGTACGCCTATGGCTACACCTTC. Translation gives CASSEQVYAYGYTF.

This clone was counted only a few times. The rearrangement joins TRBV9 to TRBJ2-1; the match to TRBD2 covers 10 bases. The V gene's germline CDR1 is SGDLS and CDR2 YYNGEE. Germline trimming cut 3 bases from V and 3 bases from J; bases unmatched to any gene: 3. CDR3 length: 15 amino acids. The CDR3, as DNA: TGTGCCAGCAGCGCTCTAGCGGGGGACTACAATGAGCAGTTCTTC. Translated: CASSALAGDYNEQFF.